Shown below are 14 T cell receptor beta chains from a single sample sequenced in a study of T cells in Graves' hyperthyroidism and ophthalmopathy. Template material for amplifying TCR beta CDR3 regions consisted of RNA transcripts. RT-PCR in the first round (using the HTBI primer set) targeted the TCR CDR3. Each CDR3 protein gets one entry after TCRdb re-called the multiplex PCR reads with MiXCR. The data show 200,000 to 250,000 distinct CDR3 sequences, around 24% seen once. Source material: blood. These receptors were taken from a middle-aged woman with Graves' ophthalmopathy.

V gene TRBV6-5 combines with J gene TRBJ2-2, with D maybe TRBD1 (5 bases). The CDR3 contains 15 residues. V was shortened by 2 bases and J by 0 bases, with 7 bases between the two germline ends. Looked up from germline, CDR1 is MNHEY and CDR2 is SVGAGI. Here the CDR3 reads CASSYQGANTGELFF. The CDR3 region has the DNA TGTGCCAGCAGTTACCAAGGGGCGAACACCGGGGAGCTGTTTTTT.

V is TRBV2 and J is TRBJ2-5, with 9 positions matching TRBD2. Trimming cost V 4 bases and J 1 base; bases outside gene matches: 7. From germline, CDR1 is SNHLY and CDR2 FYNNEI. The CDR3 is 16 amino acids. The CDR3, as DNA: TGTGCCAGCAGTGGGGGTAGCGGGAGAGGCCAAGAGACCCAGTACTTC. Translation: CASSGGSGRGQETQYF.

J is TRBJ1-2 and V is TRBV6-1, with 7 bases identical to TRBD1. Germline CDR1 is MNHNS and CDR2 is SASEGT. The CDR3 has 15 amino acids. The J segment lost 4 bases and the V segment lost 2 bases, leaving 7 bases of the junction unmatched. The CDR3 loop reads CASSEWGQLFYGYTF. The CDR3 DNA is TGTGCCAGCAGTGAATGGGGACAGTTGTTCTATGGCTACACCTTC.

With regard to this clonotype: The junction and the germline gene differ at one end; a read error may be behind it. The chain employs TRBV28 and TRBJ2-7; TRBD1 aligns across 8 bases. This CDR3 has 15 amino acids. Germline V gene sequence: CDR1 MDHEN, CDR2 SYDVKM. CDR3 sequence reads: CASSLPGQDSFEQYF. CDR3 in DNA: TGTGCCAGCAGTCTTCCGGGACAGGACTCCTTCGAGCAGTACTTC.

The table lists this clonotype with many counts. The rearrangement joins TRBV15 to TRBJ1-3, with D perhaps matching TRBD1 (5 bases). Per the germline V gene, CDR1 is LNHNV and CDR2 is YYDKDF (reference sequence). Trimming removed 1 base from V and 3 bases from J, with 10 bases in between. The CDR3 has 15 residues. This chain's CDR3 is CATSRGRDGGNTIYF. The CDR3 bases are TGTGCCACCAGCAGAGGAAGGGACGGTGGAAACACCATATATTTT. Supplemented by reference TRBV15 and TRBJ1-3, the full variable domain reads DAMVIQNPRYQVTQFGKPVTLSCSQTLNHNVMYWYQQKSSQAPKLLFHYYDKDFNNEADTPDNFQSRRPNTSFCFLDIRSPGLGDTAMYLCATSRGRDGGNTIYFGEGSWLTVV.

This clonotype was counted at least ten times. The J gene is TRBJ1-1, the V gene TRBV2, with D possibly matching TRBD1 (5 bases). The V and J ends lost 5 bases and 4 bases respectively, with 20 bases between them. CDR3 length: 16 amino acids. Germline-derived CDR1 and CDR2 are SNHLY and FYNNEI. The CDR3 region is CASSPHVGGGSTEAFF. The CDR3 nucleotides are TGTGCCAGCAGTCCCCACGTGGGGGGAGGGAGCACTGAAGCTTTCTTT.

This clonotype was counted ten times or more. This chain links TRBV28 with TRBJ2-7, with 10 bases fitting TRBD2. J lost 7 bases, V lost 4 bases, and 13 bases had no gene match. The CDR3 length is 16 residues. Germline CDR1 MDHEN, CDR2 SYDVKM. For the CDR3, the DNA is TGTGCCAGCAGTTGGGGCGGACTAGCGGATGGGAGGGAGCAGTACTTC. This gives the protein CASSWGGLADGREQYF.

This clonotype was seen repeatedly, ten times or more. The V and J genes are TRBV14 and TRBJ1-2; D uncertain. CDR3 length: 15 amino acids. Looked up from germline, CDR1 is SGHDN and CDR2 is FVKESK. The V gene lost 4 bases and the J gene lost 2 bases, with 14 bases spanning the gap. The CDR3 DNA is TGTGCCAGCAGCCTTTCTTCGGCAGGCAACTATGGCTACACCTTC. This translates into CASSLSSAGNYGYTF. The full variable domain, rest sourced from reference TRBV14 and TRBJ1-2, is EAGVTQFPSHSVIEKGQTVTLRCDPISGHDNLYWYRRVMGKEIKFLLHFVKESKQDESGMPNNRFLAERTGGTYSTLKVQPAELEDSGVYFCASSLSSAGNYGYTFGSGTRLTVV.

CDR3 sequence: CASSGVTYGYTF. Here the CDR3 DNA reads TGTGCCAGCAGTGGAGTGACATATGGCTACACCTTC. V is TRBV6-1 and J is TRBJ1-2; D is uncertain. Trimming shortened V by 4 bases and J by 5 bases, and 8 bases separated the two germline ends. Germline V gene data show CDR1 as MNHNS and CDR2 as SASEGT. This CDR3 is built from 12 residues.

This clonotype occurred many times. The J gene is TRBJ2-7, the V gene TRBV28, with D uncertain. The V gene lost 8 bases and the J gene lost 4 bases, with 15 bases spanning the gap. The CDR3 covers 13 residues. In germline, CDR1 is MDHEN, CDR2 SYDVKM. The chain's CDR3 is CASRVASTYEQYF. The CDR3 DNA follows: TGTGCCAGCCGAGTTGCCTCCACTTACGAGCAGTACTTC.

This clonotype was recorded many times. This chain links TRBV29-1 with TRBJ2-2; D not certain. The CDR3 is 14 residues long. V was shortened by 7 bases and J by 0 bases, with 12 bases between the two germline ends. Germline loops: CDR1 SQVTM, CDR2 ANQGSEA. The CDR3 region has the DNA TGCAGCGGTGCTGGGCAGCCGAACACCGGGGAGCTGTTTTTT. Protein: CSGAGQPNTGELFF.

The genes are TRBV6-1 and TRBJ2-7; D not certain. In germline, CDR1 is MNHNS, CDR2 SASEGT. The CDR3 loop spans 16 amino acids. V lost 0 bases and J 3 bases, leaving 15 bases between the germline ends. The CDR3 DNA reads as TGTGCCAGCAGTGAAGCGTTCCCTACCGAACTCTACGAGCAGTACTTC. Residues: CASSEAFPTELYEQYF.

The V gene is TRBV6-1, the J gene TRBJ1-1; D is undetermined. The CDR3 is 12 residues long. Germline values: CDR1 MNHNS, CDR2 SASEGT. V was shortened by 2 bases and J by 8 bases, with 9 bases between the two germline ends. In DNA form, the CDR3 reads TGTGCCAGCAGTGAACCGGGCCGCGAAGCTTTCTTT. Translated: CASSEPGREAFF.

This clonotype came up many times. Written as DNA, the CDR3 is TGTGCCACCAGTGATTCCGGAGGGATGAACACTGAAGCTTTCTTT. Its protein is CATSDSGGMNTEAFF. The chain combines TRBV24-1 with TRBJ1-1, with D unclear. Germline V gene sequence: CDR1 KGHDR, CDR2 SFDVKD. The CDR3 runs to 15 residues. Trimming took 2 bases from V and 0 from J, leaving 9 bases between them.